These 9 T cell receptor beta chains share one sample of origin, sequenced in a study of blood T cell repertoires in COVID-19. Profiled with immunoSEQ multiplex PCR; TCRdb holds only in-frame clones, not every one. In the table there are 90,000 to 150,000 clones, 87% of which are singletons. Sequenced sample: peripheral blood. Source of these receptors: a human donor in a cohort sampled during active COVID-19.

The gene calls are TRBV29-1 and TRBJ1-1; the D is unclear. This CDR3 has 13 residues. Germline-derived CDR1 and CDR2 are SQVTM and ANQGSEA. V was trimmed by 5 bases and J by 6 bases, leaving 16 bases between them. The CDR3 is CSVLDNPGAEAFF. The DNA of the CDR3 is TGCAGCGTTCTAGACAACCCCGGGGCTGAAGCTTTCTTT.

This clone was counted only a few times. The chain's CDR3 is CASSQQTGLNTEAFF. The DNA of the CDR3 is TGTGCCAGCTCACAGCAGACAGGACTGAACACTGAAGCTTTCTTT. This chain joins TRBV18 and TRBJ1-1; possible D gene TRBD1, 6 bases. CDR3 length: 15 residues. Germline-derived CDR1 and CDR2 are KGHSH and LQKENI. V was clipped by 4 bases and J by 0 bases, with 12 bases between them.

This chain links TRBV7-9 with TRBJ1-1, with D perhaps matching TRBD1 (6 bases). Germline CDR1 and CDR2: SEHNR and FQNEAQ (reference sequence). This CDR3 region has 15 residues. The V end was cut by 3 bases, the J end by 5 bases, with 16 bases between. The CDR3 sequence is CASSLGQGRLTEAFF. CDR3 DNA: TGTGCCAGCAGCTTGGGTCAGGGGCGACTTACTGAAGCTTTCTTT.

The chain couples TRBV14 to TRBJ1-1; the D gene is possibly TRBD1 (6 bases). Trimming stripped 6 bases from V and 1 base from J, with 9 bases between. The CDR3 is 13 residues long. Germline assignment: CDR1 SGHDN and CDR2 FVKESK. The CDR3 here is CASSVGGNTEAFF. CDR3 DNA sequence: TGTGCCAGCAGTGTAGGGGGGAACACTGAAGCTTTCTTT.

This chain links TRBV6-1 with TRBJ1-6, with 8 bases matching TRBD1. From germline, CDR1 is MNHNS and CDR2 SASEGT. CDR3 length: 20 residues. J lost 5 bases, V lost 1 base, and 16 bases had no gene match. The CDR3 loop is CASSEDRRRGAGGNNSPLHF. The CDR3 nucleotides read TGTGCCAGCAGTGAAGATCGGCGCCGGGGGGCAGGGGGCAATAATTCACCCCTCCACTTT.

CDR3: CAWSVLGARSSPLHF. CDR3 coding DNA: TGTGCCTGGAGTGTACTAGGCGCCCGGAGCTCACCCCTCCACTTT. The rearrangement uses TRBV30 and TRBJ1-6; D unresolved. The CDR3 extends over 15 amino acids. The V gene lost 0 bases and the J gene lost 10 bases, with 16 bases spanning the gap. Germline V gives CDR1 GTSNPN, CDR2 SVGIG (reference sequence).

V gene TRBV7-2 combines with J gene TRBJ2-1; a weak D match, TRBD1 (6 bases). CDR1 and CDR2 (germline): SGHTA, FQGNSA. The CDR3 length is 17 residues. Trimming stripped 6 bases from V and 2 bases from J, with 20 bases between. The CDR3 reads CASSPIMGATTYNEQFF. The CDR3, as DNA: TGTGCCAGCAGTCCCATAATGGGGGCGACCACCTACAATGAGCAGTTCTTC.

The CDR3, as DNA: TGCAGCGTTGAATCGGGTGATTATGGCTACACCTTC. Translated: CSVESGDYGYTF. The rearrangement links TRBV29-1 to TRBJ1-2; D is uncertain. The CDR3 spans 12 residues. Trimming took 2 bases from V and 5 from J, leaving 9 bases between them. Germline V CDR1 and CDR2: SQVTM, ANQGSEA.

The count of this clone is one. This chain's CDR3 is CASSPHVGGRNTEAFF. The DNA for the CDR3 is TGTGCCAGCAGCCCCCATGTGGGGGGGAGGAACACTGAAGCTTTCTTT. J is TRBJ1-1 and V is TRBV14; tentatively, D is TRBD1 (5 bases). The CDR3 has 16 residues. V lost 4 bases, J lost 1 base, and 16 bases lay in between. Germline V gives CDR1 SGHDN, CDR2 FVKESK.